The clone carrying this T cell receptor beta chain was observed a few times. This entry is derived from a study of blood T cell repertoires in COVID-19. In the authors' workflow: Nucleated cell counts were estimated from reference gene primer amplification. The method was immunoSEQ multiplex PCR; TCRdb's version includes in-frame clones alone and lacks a portion of them. V, J and clone size derive from that table, while D and trimming were established from the DNA sequence. Seen here are about 160,000 clones, around 84% observed once, and the top ten hold less than 20%. This receptor was taken from a woman older than 75 with acute or convalescent COVID-19. Sequencing was performed on peripheral blood.

This chain's CDR3 is CASAYFDSYNEQFF. The CDR3 DNA reads TGTGCCAGCGCTTATTTTGATAGCTACAATGAGCAGTTCTTC. This chain connects TRBV27 to TRBJ2-1; the D is unclear. Trimming stripped 8 bases from V and 3 bases from J, with 14 bases between. The CDR3 totals 14 residues. Germline V lookup: CDR1 MNHEY, CDR2 SMNVEV (reference sequence).